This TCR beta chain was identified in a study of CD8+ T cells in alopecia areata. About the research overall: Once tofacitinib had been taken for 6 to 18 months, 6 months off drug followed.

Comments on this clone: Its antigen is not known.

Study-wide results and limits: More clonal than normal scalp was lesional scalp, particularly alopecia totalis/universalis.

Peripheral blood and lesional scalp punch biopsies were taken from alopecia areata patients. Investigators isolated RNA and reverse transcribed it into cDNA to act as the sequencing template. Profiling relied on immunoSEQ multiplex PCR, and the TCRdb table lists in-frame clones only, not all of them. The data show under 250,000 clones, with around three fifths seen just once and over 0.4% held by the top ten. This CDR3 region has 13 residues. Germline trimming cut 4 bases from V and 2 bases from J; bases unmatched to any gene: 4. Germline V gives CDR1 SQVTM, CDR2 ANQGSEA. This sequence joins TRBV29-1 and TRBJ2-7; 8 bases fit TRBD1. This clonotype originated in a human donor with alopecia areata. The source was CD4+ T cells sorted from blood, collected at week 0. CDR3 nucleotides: TGCAGCGTTGCCCGGGACAGGACCTACGAGCAGTACTTC. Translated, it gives CSVARDRTYEQYF.